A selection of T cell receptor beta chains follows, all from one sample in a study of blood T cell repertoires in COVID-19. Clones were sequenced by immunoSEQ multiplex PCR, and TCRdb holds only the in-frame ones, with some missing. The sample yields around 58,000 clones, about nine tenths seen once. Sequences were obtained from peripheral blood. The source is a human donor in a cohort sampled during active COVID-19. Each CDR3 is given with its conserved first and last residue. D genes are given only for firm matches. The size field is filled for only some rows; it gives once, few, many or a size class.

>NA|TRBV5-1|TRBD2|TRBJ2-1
CASSLVPAGGINEQFF
TGCGCCAGCAGCTTGGTCCCAGCGGGGGGGATCAATGAGCAGTTCTTC
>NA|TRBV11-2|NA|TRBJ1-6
CASSRREGSPLHF
TGTGCCAGCAGCCGGCGGGAGGGTTCACCCCTCCACTTT
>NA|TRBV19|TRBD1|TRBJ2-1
CASSKKQGAVYNEQFF
TGTGCCAGTAGTAAAAAGCAGGGGGCAGTTTACAATGAGCAGTTCTTC
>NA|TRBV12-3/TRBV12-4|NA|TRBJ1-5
CASSLSQNQPQHF
TGTGCCAGCAGTTTATCCCAAAATCAGCCCCAGCATTTT
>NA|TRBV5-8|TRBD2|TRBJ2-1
CASNNPSGRNNEQFF
TGTGCCAGTAACAATCCTAGCGGGAGGAACAATGAGCAGTTCTTC
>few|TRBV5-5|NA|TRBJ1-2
CASSLVGGTNYGYTF
TGTGCCAGCAGCTTGGTGGGGGGAACTAACTATGGCTACACCTTC
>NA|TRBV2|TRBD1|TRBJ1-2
CASSGQGADGYTF
TGTGCCAGCAGTGGACAGGGGGCGGATGGCTACACCTTC
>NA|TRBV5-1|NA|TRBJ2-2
CASSISPGTNTGELFF
TGCGCCAGCTCTATCAGCCCCGGGACGAACACCGGGGAGCTGTTTTTT
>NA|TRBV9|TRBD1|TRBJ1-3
CASSPQLRTGTFNTIYF
TGTGCCAGCAGCCCCCAATTACGGACAGGGACTTTTAACACCATATATTTT
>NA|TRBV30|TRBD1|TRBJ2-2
CAWRRDRGSGELFF
TGTGCCTGGAGGCGGGACAGGGGTTCCGGGGAGCTGTTTTTT
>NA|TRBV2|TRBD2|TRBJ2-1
CASSLVGGGVYNEQFF
TGTGCCAGCAGTTTAGTGGGGGGAGGGGTGTACAATGAGCAGTTCTTC
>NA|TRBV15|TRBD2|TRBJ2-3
CATSTWTSGGHSTDTQYF
TGTGCCACCAGCACTTGGACTAGCGGGGGACATAGCACAGATACGCAGTATTTT
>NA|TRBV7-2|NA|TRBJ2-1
CASSNYRSLEQFF
TGTGCCAGCAGCAACTATCGTTCTCTTGAGCAGTTCTTC
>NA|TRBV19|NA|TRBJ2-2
CASSIGLLGQGNTGELFF
TGTGCCAGTAGTATAGGGCTTCTTGGGCAGGGGAACACCGGGGAGCTGTTTTTT
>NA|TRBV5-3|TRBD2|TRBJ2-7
CARSFLEASGLSYEQYF
TGTGCCAGAAGCTTCCTAGAGGCTAGCGGACTCTCCTACGAGCAGTACTTC
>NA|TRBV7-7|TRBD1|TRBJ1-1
CASSLTGGLNTEAFF
TGTGCCAGCAGCCTCACAGGGGGCCTGAACACTGAAGCTTTCTTT
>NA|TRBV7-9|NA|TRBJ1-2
CASSPTDFYGYTF
TGTGCCAGCAGCCCCACGGACTTCTATGGCTACACCTTC
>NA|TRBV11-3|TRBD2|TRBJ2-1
CASSGSGFNEQFF
TGTGCCAGCTCAGGTAGCGGGTTCAATGAGCAGTTCTTC
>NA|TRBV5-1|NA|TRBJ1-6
CASSLDSGGGNSPLHF
TGCGCCAGCAGCTTGGACTCCGGGGGTGGTAATTCACCCCTCCACTTT
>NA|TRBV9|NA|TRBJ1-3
CASGGRDSGNTIYF
TGTGCCAGCGGCGGGAGAGACTCTGGAAACACCATATATTTT
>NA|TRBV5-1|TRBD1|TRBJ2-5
CASSLGLGTAEGYQETQYF
TGCGCCAGCAGCTTGGGCCTAGGGACAGCCGAGGGGTACCAAGAGACCCAGTACTTC
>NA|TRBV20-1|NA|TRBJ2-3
CSASGSGLRTDTQYF
TGCAGTGCTAGTGGATCGGGACTCCGCACAGATACGCAGTATTTT
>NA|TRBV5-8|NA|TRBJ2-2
CASSLGPNTGELFF
TGTGCCAGCAGCTTGGGGCCGAACACCGGGGAGCTGTTTTTT
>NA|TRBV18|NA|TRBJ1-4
CASSLAPNEKLFF
TGTGCCAGCTCACTGGCACCAAATGAAAAACTGTTTTTT
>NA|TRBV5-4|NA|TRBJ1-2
CASSSGGLSSNYGYTF
TGTGCCAGCAGCTCCGGAGGGTTATCCTCAAACTATGGCTACACCTTC
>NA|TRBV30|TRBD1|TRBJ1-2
CAWSVVWAGGSHGYTF
TGTGCCTGGAGTGTGGTCTGGGCAGGGGGCTCCCATGGCTACACCTTC
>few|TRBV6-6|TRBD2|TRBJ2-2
CASSRTSVDGELFF
TGTGCCAGCAGTCGGACTAGCGTGGACGGGGAGCTGTTTTTT
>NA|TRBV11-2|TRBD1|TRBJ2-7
CASSLVTGDYEQYF
TGTGCCAGCAGCTTAGTGACAGGGGACTACGAGCAGTACTTC
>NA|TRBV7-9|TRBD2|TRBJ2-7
CASSLVGGSYEQYF
TGTGCCAGCAGCTTAGTCGGGGGGTCCTACGAGCAGTACTTC
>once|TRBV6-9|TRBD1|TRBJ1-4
CASSRTGGGNEKLFF
TGTGCCAGCAGTCGGACAGGGGGTGGTAATGAAAAACTGTTTTTT
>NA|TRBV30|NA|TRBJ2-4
CAWSIGGGKNIQYF
TGTGCCTGGAGTATCGGGGGAGGCAAAAACATTCAGTACTTC
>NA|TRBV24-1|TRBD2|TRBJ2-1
CATSDQTSAPQFF
TGTGCCACCAGTGACCAGACTAGCGCGCCGCAGTTCTTC
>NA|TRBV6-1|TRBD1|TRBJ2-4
CASSEMDRAKNIQYF
TGTGCCAGCAGTGAAATGGACAGGGCCAAAAACATTCAGTACTTC
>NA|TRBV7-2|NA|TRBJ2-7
CASSLGPGSSYEQYF
TGTGCCAGCAGCTTAGGACCCGGGAGCTCCTACGAGCAGTACTTC
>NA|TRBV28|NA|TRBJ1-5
CASSFFSNQPQHF
TGTGCCAGCAGTTTCTTTAGCAATCAGCCCCAGCATTTT
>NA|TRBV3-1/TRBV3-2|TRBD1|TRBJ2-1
CASSLDRVVQFF
TGTGCCAGCAGCTTGGACAGGGTGGTGCAGTTCTTC
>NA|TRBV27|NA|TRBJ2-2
CASSFLAGVPTGELFF
TGTGCCAGCAGTTTTCTGGCAGGGGTCCCCACCGGGGAGCTGTTTTTT
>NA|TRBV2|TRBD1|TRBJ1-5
CASSETDRGKQPQHF
TGTGCCAGCAGTGAAACCGACAGGGGGAAACAGCCCCAGCATTTT
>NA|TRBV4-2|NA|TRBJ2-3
CASSQDSQQAPSNF
TGTGCCAGCAGCCAAGATTCCCAACAGGCCCCCAGCAATTTT
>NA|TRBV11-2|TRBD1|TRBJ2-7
CASSFRDRGSYEQYF
TGTGCCAGCAGCTTCCGGGACAGGGGATCCTACGAGCAGTACTTC
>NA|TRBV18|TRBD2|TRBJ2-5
CASYGTSVETQYF
TGTGCCAGCTATGGGACTAGCGTGGAGACCCAGTACTTC
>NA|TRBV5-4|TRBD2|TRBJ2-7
CASSFRREAGEQYF
TGTGCCAGCAGCTTTCGGCGGGAGGCGGGCGAGCAGTACTTC
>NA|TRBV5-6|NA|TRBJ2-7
CASSAGPSYEQYF
TGTGCCAGCTCAGCGGGTCCCTCCTACGAGCAGTACTTC
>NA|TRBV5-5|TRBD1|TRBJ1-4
CASSLDSGQGSEKLFF
TGTGCCAGCAGCTTGGACTCGGGACAGGGATCCGAAAAACTGTTTTTT
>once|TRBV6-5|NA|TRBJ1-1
CASTGGKEAFF
TGTGCCAGCACGGGGGGGAAAGAAGCTTTCTTT
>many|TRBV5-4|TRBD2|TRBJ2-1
CASSLGSGRWNEQFF
TGTGCCAGCAGCTTGGGTAGCGGGAGGTGGAATGAGCAGTTCTTC
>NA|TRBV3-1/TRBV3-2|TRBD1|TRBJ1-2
CASSLGQGGGYTF
TGTGCCAGCAGCCTAGGACAGGGTGGTGGCTACACCTTC
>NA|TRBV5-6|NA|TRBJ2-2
CASSLAFWLNTGELFF
TGTGCCAGCAGCTTGGCGTTTTGGCTCAACACCGGGGAGCTGTTTTTT
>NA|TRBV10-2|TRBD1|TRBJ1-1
CASRGQGEVGNTEAFF
TGCGCCTCGAGGGGGCAGGGGGAAGTAGGGAACACTGAAGCTTTCTTT
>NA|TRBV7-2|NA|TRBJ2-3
CASSSGELFTDTQYF
TGTGCCAGCAGCTCCGGGGAGCTTTTCACAGATACGCAGTATTTT